This T cell receptor (beta chain) was found in a study of blood T cell repertoires in COVID-19. The overall study: Samples of COVID-19 (acute and convalescent) were obtained from the United States, Italy and Spain. The analysed material was cDNA or gDNA that came from T cells, B-cell-depleted T cells, or PBMCs.

The CDR3 consists of 15 residues. The V gene end was trimmed by 0 bases and the J gene end by 7 bases; junction bases not matched to a gene: 9. Germline lookup yields CDR1 SGDLS and CDR2 YYNGEE. The table lists this clone with a few counts. TCRdb's copy holds only in-frame clones and misses some; the assay was immunoSEQ multiplex PCR. The profile shows 200,000 or so clones, more than 75% of them singletons. J is TRBJ2-7 and V is TRBV9; TRBD1 matches 8 bases. The sample comprised peripheral blood. This sequence originates from a middle-aged man with active or convalescent COVID-19. The CDR3 DNA is TGTGCCAGCAGCGTAGGGATCCAGGGGGCGGATGAGCAGTACTTC. Translating gives CASSVGIQGADEQYF.